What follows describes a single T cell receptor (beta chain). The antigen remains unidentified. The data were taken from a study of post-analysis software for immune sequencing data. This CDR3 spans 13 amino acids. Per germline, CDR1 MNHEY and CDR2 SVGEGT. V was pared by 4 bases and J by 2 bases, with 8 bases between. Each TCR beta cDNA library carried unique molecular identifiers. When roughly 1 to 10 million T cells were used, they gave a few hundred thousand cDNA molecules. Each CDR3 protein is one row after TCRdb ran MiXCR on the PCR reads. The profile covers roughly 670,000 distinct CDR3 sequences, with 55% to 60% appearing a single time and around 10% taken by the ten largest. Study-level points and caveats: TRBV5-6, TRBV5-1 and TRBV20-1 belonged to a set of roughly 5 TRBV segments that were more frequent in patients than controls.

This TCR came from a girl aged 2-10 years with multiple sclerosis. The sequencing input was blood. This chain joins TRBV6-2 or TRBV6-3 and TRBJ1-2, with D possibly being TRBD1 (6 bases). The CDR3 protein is CASSFGQNYGYTF. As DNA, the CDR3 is TGTGCCAGCAGTTTTGGACAGAACTATGGCTACACCTTC.